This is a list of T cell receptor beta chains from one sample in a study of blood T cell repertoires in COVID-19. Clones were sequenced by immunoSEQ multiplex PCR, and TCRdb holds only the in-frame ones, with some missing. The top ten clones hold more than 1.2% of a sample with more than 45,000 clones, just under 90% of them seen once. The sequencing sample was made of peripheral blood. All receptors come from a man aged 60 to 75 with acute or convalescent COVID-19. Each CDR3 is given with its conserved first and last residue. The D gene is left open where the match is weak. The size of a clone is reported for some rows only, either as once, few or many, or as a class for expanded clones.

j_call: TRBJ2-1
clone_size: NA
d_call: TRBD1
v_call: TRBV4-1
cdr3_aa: CASSQDVGTGVNEQFF
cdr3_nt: TGCGCCAGCAGCCAAGACGTAGGGACAGGGGTCAATGAGCAGTTCTTC

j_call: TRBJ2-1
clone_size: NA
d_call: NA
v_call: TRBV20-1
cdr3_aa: CSARTDNEQFF
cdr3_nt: TGCAGTGCACGGACAGACAATGAGCAGTTCTTC

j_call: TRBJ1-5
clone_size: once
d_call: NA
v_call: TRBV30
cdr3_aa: CAWSGSVSNQPQHF
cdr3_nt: TGTGCCTGGAGTGGGTCGGTTAGCAATCAGCCCCAGCATTTT

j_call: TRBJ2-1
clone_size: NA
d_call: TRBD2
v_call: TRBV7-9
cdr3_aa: CASSMTSGLYNEQFF
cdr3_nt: TGTGCCAGCAGTATGACTAGCGGGTTGTACAATGAGCAGTTCTTC

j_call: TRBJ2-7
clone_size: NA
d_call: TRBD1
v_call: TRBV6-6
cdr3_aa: CASSYSGRDRDGEQYF
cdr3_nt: TGTGCCAGCAGTTACTCCGGAAGAGACAGGGATGGAGAGCAGTACTTC

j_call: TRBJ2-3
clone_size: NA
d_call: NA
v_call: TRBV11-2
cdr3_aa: CASSLVRVDTQYF
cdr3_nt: TGTGCCAGCAGCTTAGTGAGGGTAGATACGCAGTATTTT

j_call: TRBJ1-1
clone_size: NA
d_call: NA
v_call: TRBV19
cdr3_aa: CASSPGQGTEAFF
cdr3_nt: TGTGCCAGTAGTCCGGGACAAGGCACTGAAGCTTTCTTT

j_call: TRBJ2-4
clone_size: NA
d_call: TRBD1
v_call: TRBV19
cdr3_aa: CASSIDSTGQGDKNIQYF
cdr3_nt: TGTGCCAGTAGTATAGATTCGACGGGACAGGGGGACAAAAACATTCAGTACTTC

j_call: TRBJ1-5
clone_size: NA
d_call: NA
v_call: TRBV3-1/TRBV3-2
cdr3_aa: CASSHQGGNQPQHF
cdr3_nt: TGTGCCAGCAGCCACCAGGGTGGCAATCAGCCCCAGCATTTT

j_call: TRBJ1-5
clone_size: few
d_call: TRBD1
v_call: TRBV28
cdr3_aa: CASSPQLGQGGDYSNQPQHF
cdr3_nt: TGTGCCAGCAGTCCGCAGTTGGGACAGGGGGGGGATTATAGCAATCAGCCCCAGCATTTT

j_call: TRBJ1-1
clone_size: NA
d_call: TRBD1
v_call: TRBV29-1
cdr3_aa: CSGAQGAGTEAFF
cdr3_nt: TGCAGCGGTGCACAGGGGGCAGGTACTGAAGCTTTCTTT

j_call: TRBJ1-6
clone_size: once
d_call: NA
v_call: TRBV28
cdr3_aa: CASRIGHVNSPLHF
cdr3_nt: TGTGCCAGCAGAATTGGACATGTTAATTCACCCCTCCACTTT

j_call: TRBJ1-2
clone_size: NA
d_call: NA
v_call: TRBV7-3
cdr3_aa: CASSPQPTGSDGYTF
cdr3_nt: TGTGCCAGCAGCCCCCAACCTACAGGGTCTGATGGCTACACCTTC

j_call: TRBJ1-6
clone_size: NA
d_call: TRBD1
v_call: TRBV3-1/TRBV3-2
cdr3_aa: CASSLIDRGDSPLHF
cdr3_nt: TGTGCCAGCAGCCTTATTGACAGGGGGGATTCACCCCTCCACTTT

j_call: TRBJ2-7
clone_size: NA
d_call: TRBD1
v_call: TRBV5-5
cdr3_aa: CASSLAATGNFEQYF
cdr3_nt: TGTGCCAGCAGCTTGGCCGCGACAGGGAATTTCGAGCAGTACTTC

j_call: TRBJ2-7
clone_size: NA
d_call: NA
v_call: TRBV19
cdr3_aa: CASSIRLAGYEQYF
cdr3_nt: TGTGCCAGTAGTATAAGGCTAGCTGGTTACGAGCAGTACTTC

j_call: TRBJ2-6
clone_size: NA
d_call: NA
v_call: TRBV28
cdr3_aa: CASSPFTGSRGANVLTF
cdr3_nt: TGTGCCAGCAGTCCCTTTACAGGGTCGAGAGGGGCCAACGTCCTGACTTTC

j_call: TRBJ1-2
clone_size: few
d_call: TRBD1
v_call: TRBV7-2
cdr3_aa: CASSLGTVNYGYTF
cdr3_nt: TGTGCCAGCAGCCTCGGGACAGTTAACTATGGCTACACCTTC

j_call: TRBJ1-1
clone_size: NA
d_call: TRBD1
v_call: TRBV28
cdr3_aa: CASTPRGQGADNTEAFF
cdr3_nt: TGTGCCAGCACCCCGCGGGGACAGGGAGCTGATAACACTGAAGCTTTCTTT

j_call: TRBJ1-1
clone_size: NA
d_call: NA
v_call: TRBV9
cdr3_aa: CASSVGEGLNTEAFF
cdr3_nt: TGTGCCAGCAGCGTAGGCGAGGGCCTGAACACTGAAGCTTTCTTT

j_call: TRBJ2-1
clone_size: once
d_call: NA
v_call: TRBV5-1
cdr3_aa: CASSKTADYNEQFF
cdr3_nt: TGCGCCAGCAGCAAGACGGCGGACTACAATGAGCAGTTCTTC

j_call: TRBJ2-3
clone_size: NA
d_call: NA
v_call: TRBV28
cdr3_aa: CASSLYGTESTDTQYF
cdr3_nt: TGTGCCAGCAGTTTATACGGGACTGAGAGCACAGATACGCAGTATTTT

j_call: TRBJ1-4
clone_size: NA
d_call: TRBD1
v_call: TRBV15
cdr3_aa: CATSRDPTGDEKLFF
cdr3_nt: TGTGCCACCAGCAGAGATCCGACAGGGGATGAAAAACTGTTTTTT

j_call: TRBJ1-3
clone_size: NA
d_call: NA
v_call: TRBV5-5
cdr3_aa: CASSPVADTSGNTIYF
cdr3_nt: TGTGCCAGCAGCCCGGTAGCAGATACCTCTGGAAACACCATATATTTT

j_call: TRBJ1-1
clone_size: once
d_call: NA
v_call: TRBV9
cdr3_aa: CASSVVARGTEAFF
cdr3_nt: TGTGCCAGCAGCGTAGTCGCCCGGGGCACTGAAGCTTTCTTT

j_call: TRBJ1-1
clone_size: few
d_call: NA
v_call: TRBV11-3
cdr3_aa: CASSLGGGAVAEAFF
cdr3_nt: TGTGCCAGCAGCTTAGGAGGGGGGGCTGTCGCTGAAGCTTTCTTT

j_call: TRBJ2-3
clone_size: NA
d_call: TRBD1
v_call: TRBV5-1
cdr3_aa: CASSVGQSSTDTQYF
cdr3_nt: TGCGCCAGCAGCGTGGGACAGTCTAGCACAGATACGCAGTATTTT

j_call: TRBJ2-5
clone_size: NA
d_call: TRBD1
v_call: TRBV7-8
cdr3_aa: CASSLADRAATQYF
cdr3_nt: TGTGCCAGCAGCTTAGCGGACAGGGCGGCGACCCAGTACTTC

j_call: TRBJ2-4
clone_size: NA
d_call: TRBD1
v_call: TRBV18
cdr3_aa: CASSPPYRTGEDKNIQYF
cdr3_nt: TGTGCCAGCTCACCACCGTACAGGACAGGGGAGGACAAAAACATTCAGTACTTC

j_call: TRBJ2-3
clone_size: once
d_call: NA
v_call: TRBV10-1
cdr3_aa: CASSDVADTQYF
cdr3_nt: TGCGCCAGCAGTGACGTCGCAGATACGCAGTATTTT

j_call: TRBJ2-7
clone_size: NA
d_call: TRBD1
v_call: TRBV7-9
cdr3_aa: CASSSDDRGLHEQYF
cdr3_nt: TGTGCCAGCAGCTCCGACGACAGGGGTTTACACGAGCAGTACTTC

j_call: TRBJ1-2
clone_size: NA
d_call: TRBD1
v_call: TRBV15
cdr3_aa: CATSSHPGQLVQGYTF
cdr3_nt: TGTGCCACCAGCAGTCATCCGGGACAGCTCGTCCAAGGCTACACCTTC

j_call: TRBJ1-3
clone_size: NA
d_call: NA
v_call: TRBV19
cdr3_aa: CASMEATAGNTIYF
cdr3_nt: TGTGCCAGTATGGAGGCGACGGCTGGAAACACCATATATTTT

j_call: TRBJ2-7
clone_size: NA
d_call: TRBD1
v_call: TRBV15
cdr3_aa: CATNPGTASHEQYF
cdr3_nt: TGTGCCACCAACCCCGGGACAGCTTCCCACGAGCAGTACTTC

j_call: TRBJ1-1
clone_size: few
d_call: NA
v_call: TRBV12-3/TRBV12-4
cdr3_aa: CASKGRISEAFF
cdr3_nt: TGTGCCAGCAAGGGGAGGATTTCAGAAGCTTTCTTT

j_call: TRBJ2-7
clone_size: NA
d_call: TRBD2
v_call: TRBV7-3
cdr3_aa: CASRGTSGVRTYEQYF
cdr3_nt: TGTGCCAGCAGGGGGACTAGCGGAGTCCGGACCTACGAGCAGTACTTC

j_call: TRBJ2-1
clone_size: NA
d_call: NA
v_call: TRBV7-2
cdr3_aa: CASSSSWVLGNEQFF
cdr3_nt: TGTGCCAGCAGTTCCAGCTGGGTACTAGGGAATGAGCAGTTCTTC

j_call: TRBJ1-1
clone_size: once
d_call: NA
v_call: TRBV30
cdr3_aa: CAWRTQAEEAFF
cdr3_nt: TGTGCCTGGAGAACTCAGGCAGAAGAAGCTTTCTTT

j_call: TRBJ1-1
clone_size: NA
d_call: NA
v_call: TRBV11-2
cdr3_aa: CASRGTAPFTEAFF
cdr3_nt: TGTGCCAGCAGGGGGACTGCTCCCTTCACTGAAGCTTTCTTT